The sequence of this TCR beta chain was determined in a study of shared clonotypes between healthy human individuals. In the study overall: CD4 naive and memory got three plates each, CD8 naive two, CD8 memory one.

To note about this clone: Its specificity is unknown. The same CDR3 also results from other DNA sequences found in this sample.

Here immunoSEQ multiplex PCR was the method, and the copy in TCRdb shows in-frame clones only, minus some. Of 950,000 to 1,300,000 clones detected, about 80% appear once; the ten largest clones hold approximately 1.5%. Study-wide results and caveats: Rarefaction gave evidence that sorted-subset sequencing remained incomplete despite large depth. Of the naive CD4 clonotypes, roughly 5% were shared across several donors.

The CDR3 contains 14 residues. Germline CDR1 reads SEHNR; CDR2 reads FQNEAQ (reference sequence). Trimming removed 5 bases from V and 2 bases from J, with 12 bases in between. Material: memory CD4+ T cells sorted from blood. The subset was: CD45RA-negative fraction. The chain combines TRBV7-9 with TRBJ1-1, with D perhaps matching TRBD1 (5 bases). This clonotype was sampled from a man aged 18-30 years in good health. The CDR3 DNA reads TGTGCCAGCAGCCCCCAGGGAACAAACACTGAAGCTTTCTTT. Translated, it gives CASSPQGTNTEAFF.